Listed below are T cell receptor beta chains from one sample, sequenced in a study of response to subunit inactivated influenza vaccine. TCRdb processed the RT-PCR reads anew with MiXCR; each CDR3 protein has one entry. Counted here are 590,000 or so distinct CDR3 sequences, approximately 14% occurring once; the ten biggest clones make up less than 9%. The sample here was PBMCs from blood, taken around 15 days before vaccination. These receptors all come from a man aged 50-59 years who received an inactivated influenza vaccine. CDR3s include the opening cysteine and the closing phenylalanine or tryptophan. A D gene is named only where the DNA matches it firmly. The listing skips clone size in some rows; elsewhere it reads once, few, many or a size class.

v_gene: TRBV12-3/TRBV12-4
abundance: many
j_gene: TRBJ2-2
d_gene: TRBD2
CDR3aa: CASSNPTSRNTGELFF
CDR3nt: TGTGCCAGCAGTAACCCGACTAGCAGGAACACCGGGGAGCTGTTTTTT

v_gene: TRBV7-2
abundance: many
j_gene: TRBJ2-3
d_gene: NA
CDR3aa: CASSQDRTSTDTQYF
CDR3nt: TGTGCCAGCAGCCAAGACAGGACTAGCACAGATACGCAGTATTTT

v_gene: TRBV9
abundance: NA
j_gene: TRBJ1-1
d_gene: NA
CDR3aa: CASSAHPSGNTEAFF
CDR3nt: TGTGCCAGCAGCGCACACCCAAGTGGTAACACTGAAGCTTTCTTT

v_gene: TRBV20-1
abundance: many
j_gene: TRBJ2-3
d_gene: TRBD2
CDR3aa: CSARVSGRTDTQYF
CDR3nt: TGCAGTGCTAGAGTGAGCGGGAGGACAGATACGCAGTATTTT

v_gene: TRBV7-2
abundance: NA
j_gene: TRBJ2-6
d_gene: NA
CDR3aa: CASSYSGGANVLTF
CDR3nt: TGTGCCAGCAGCTACTCCGGTGGGGCCAACGTCCTGACTTTC

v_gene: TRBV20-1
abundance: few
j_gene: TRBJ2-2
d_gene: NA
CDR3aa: CSATDRSLHTGELFF
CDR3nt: TGCAGTGCTACCGACAGGTCCCTACACACCGGGGAGCTGTTTTTT

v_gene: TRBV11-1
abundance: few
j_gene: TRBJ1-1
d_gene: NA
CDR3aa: CASSLNGGAKTEAFF
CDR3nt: TGTGCCAGCAGCCTAAACGGGGGGGCGAAGACTGAAGCTTTCTTT

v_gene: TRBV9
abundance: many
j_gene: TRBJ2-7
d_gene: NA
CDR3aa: CASSVGVLPVDEQYF
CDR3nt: TGTGCCAGCAGCGTAGGAGTACTGCCCGTCGACGAGCAGTACTTC

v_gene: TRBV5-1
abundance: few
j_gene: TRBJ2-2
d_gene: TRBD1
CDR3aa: CASSLDRTGITGELFF
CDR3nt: TGCGCCAGCAGCTTAGATCGGACAGGGATAACCGGGGAGCTGTTTTTT

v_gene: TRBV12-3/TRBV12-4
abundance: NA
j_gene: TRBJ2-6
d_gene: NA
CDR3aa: CASSLRGVSGANVLTF
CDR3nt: TGTGCCAGCAGTTTGAGAGGGGTCTCTGGGGCCAACGTCCTGACTTTC

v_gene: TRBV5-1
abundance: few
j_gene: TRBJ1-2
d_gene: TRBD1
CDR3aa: CASSKGQGAGYTF
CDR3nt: TGCGCCAGCAGCAAGGGACAGGGGGCTGGCTACACCTTC

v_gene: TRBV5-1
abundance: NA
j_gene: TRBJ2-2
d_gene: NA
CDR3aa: CASSFPGSGNTGELFF
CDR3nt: TGCGCCAGCAGCTTCCCCGGTTCTGGGAACACCGGGGAGCTGTTTTTT

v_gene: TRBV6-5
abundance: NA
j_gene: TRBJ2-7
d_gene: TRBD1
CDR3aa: CASSYSGTGDEQYF
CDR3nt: TGTGCCAGCAGTTACTCCGGGACAGGGGACGAGCAGTACTTC

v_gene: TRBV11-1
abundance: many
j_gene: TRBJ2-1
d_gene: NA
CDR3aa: CASSLVSGLAVSYNEQFF
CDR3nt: TGTGCCAGCAGCTTAGTCTCGGGGCTAGCCGTCTCCTACAATGAGCAGTTCTTC

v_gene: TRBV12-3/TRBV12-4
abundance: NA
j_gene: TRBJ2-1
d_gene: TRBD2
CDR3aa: CASSPRTSSNEQFF
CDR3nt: TGTGCCAGCAGTCCACGGACTAGCTCCAATGAGCAGTTCTTC

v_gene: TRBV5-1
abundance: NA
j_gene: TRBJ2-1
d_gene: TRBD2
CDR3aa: CASSLRLAGEGEQFF
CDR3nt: TGCGCCAGCAGCTTAAGACTAGCGGGAGAAGGTGAGCAGTTCTTC

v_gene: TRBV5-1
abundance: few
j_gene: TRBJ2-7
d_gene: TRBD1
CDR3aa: CASSSTGGYEQYF
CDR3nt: TGCGCCAGCAGCTCGACAGGGGGCTACGAGCAGTACTTC

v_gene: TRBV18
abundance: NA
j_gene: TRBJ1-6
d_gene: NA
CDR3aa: CASSRNFEDSPLHF
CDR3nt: TGTGCCAGCTCACGCAACTTTGAGGATTCACCCCTCCACTTT

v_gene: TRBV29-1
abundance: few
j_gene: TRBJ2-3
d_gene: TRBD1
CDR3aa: CSVEDLWTGGATDTQYF
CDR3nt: TGCAGCGTTGAAGATCTTTGGACAGGGGGCGCAACAGATACGCAGTATTTT

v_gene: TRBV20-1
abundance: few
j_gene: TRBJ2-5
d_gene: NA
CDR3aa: CSHGQGSRKTQYF
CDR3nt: TGCAGCCATGGTCAGGGGAGTAGGAAGACCCAGTACTTC

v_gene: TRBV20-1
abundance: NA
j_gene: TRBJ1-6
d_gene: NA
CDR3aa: CSARMGPNNSPLHF
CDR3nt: TGCAGTGCTAGAATGGGGCCTAATAATTCACCCCTCCACTTT

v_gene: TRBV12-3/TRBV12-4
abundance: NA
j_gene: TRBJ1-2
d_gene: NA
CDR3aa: CASSLGQARTNYGYTF
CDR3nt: TGTGCCAGCAGTTTAGGGCAGGCCAGGACTAACTATGGCTACACCTTC

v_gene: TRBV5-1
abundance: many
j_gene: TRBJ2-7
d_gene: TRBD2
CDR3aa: CASRPTSGRAYEQYF
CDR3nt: TGCGCCAGCAGACCGACTAGCGGGAGGGCCTACGAGCAGTACTTC

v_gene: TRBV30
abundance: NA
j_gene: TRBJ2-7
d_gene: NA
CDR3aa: CAWSRGVKSYEQYF
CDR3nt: TGTGCCTGGAGTAGAGGAGTAAAGTCCTACGAGCAGTACTTC

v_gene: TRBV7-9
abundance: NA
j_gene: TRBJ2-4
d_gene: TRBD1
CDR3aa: CASSMRQGLAKNIQYF
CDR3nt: TGTGCCAGCAGCATGCGACAGGGGTTAGCCAAAAACATTCAGTACTTC

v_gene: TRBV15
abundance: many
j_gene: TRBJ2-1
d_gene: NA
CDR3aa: CATSRVGGIYNEQFF
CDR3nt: TGTGCCACCAGCAGAGTTGGCGGGATCTACAATGAGCAGTTCTTC

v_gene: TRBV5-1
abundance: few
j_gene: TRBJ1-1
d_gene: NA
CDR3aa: CASSLGVGGYTEAFF
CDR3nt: TGCGCCAGCAGCTTGGGGGTAGGGGGATATACTGAAGCTTTCTTT

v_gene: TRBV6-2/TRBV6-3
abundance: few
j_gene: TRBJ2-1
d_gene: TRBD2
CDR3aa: CASSKITSGGRNEQFF
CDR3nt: TGTGCCAGCAGCAAAATCACTAGCGGGGGGCGGAATGAGCAGTTCTTC

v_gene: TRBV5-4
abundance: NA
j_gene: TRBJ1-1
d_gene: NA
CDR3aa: CASGSQPGGTEAFF
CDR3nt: TGTGCCAGCGGGTCCCAACCAGGAGGTACTGAAGCTTTCTTT

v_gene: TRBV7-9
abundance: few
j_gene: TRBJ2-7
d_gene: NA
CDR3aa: CASTPGAYEQYF
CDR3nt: TGTGCCAGCACGCCGGGAGCTTACGAGCAGTACTTC

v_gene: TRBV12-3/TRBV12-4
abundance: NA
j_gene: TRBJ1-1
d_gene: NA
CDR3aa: CASSLSAAGTEAFF
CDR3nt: TGTGCCAGCAGCCTATCGGCGGCGGGCACTGAAGCTTTCTTT

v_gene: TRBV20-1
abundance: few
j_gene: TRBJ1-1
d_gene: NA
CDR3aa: CSAREDKEAFF
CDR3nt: TGCAGTGCTAGAGAGGACAAGGAGGCTTTCTTT

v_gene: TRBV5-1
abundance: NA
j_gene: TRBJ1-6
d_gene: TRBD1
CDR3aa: CASSLGDRNSPLHF
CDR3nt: TGCGCCAGCAGCTTGGGGGACAGAAATTCACCCCTCCACTTT

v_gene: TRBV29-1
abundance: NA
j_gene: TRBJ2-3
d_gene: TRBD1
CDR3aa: CSVEDRGRPDTQYF
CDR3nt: TGCAGCGTTGAAGACAGGGGGCGCCCAGATACGCAGTATTTT

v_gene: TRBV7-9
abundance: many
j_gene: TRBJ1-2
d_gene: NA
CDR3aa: CASSFYRGTDYGYTF
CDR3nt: TGTGCCAGCAGCTTCTATAGGGGAACTGACTATGGCTACACCTTC

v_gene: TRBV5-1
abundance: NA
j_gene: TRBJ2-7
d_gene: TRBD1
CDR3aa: CASSGGQGAVWEQYF
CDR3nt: TGCGCCAGCAGCGGCGGACAGGGGGCCGTTTGGGAGCAGTACTTC

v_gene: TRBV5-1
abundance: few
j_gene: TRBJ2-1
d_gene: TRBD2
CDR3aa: CASSLSPSGGPSSYNEQFF
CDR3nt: TGCGCCAGCAGCTTGAGTCCCAGCGGGGGGCCCAGCTCCTACAATGAGCAGTTCTTC

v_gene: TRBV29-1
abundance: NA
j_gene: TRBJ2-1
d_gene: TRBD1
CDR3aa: CSVSGTPGQGFNEQFF
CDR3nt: TGCAGCGTTTCCGGAACGCCGGGACAGGGGTTTAATGAGCAGTTCTTC

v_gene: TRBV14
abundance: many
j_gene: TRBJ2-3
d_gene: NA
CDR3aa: CASSQDSRDTQYF
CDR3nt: TGTGCCAGCAGCCAAGATTCCAGAGATACGCAGTATTTT

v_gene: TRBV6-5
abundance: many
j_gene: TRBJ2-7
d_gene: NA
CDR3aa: CASSYLQGSPYEQYF
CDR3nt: TGTGCCAGCAGTTACTTACAGGGCTCCCCCTACGAGCAGTACTTC

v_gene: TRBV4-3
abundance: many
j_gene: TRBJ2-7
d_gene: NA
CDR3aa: CASSLGPLDGQYF
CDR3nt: TGCGCCAGCAGCCTGGGGCCCCTGGACGGGCAGTACTTC